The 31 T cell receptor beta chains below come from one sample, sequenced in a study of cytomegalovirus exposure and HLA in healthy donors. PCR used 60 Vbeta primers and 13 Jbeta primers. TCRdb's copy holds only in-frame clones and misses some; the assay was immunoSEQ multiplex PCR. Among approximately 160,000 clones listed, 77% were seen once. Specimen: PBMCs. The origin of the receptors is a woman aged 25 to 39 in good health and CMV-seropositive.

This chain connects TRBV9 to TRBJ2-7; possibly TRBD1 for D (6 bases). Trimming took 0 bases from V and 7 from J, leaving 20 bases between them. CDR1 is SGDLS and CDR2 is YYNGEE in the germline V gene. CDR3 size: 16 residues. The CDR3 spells CASSVAIGTPAGEQYF. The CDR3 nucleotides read TGTGCCAGCAGCGTAGCTATAGGGACACCAGCAGGTGAGCAGTACTTC.

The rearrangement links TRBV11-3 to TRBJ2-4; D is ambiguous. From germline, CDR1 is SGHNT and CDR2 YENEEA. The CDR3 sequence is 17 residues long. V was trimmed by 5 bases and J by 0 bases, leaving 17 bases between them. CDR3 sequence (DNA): TGTGCCAGCAGCCCACGTGAGTCATATGGAGCCAAAAACATTCAGTACTTC. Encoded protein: CASSPRESYGAKNIQYF.

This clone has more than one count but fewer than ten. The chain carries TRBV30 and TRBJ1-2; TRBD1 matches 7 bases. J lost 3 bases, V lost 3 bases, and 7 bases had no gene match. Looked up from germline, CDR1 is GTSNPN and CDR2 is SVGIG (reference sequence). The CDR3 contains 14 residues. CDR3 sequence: CAWRTRGLDYGYTF. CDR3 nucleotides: TGTGCCTGGAGGACGAGGGGGCTTGACTATGGCTACACCTTC.

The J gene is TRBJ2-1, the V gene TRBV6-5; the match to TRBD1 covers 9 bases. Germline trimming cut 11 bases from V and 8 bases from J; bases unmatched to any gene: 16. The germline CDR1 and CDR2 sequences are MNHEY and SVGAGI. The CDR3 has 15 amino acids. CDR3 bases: TGTGCCCGCCCTCAGGAGGACAGGGGAAGGCATGAGCAGTTCTTC. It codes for CARPQEDRGRHEQFF.

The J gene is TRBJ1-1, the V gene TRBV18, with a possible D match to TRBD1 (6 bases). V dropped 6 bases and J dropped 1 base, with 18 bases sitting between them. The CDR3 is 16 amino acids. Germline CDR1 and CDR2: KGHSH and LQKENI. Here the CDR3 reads CASSQMTGQTNTEAFF. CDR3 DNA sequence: TGTGCCAGCTCGCAAATGACGGGACAAACGAACACTGAAGCTTTCTTT.

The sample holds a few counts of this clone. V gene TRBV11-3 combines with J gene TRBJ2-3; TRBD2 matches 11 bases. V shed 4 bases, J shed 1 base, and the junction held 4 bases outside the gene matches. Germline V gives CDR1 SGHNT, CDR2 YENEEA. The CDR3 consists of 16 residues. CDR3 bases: TGTGCCAGCAGCTCGGGACTAGCGGAAGGCACAGATACGCAGTATTTT. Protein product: CASSSGLAEGTDTQYF.

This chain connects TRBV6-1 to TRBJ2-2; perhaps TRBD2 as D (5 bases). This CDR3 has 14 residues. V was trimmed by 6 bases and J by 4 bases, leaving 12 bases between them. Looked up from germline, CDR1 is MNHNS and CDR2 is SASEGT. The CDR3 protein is CASRRESSTGELFF. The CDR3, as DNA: TGTGCCAGCAGAAGGGAGTCGTCCACCGGGGAGCTGTTTTTT.

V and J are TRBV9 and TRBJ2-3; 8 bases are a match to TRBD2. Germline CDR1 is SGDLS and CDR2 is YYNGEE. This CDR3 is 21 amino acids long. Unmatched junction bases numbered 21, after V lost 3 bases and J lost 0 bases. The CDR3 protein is CASSGRGVSGNLTPSTDTQYF. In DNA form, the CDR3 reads TGTGCCAGCAGCGGCCGGGGGGTTAGCGGGAACTTAACCCCTAGCACAGATACGCAGTATTTT.

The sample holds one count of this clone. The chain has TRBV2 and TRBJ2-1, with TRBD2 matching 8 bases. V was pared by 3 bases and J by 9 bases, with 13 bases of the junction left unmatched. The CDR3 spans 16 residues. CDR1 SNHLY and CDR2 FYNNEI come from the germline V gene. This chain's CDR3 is CASSEGGPGLGGEQFF. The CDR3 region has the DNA TGTGCCAGCAGTGAGGGAGGCCCGGGACTAGGGGGTGAGCAGTTCTTC.

CDR3: CATNPFEGVRGNTIYF. The CDR3 nucleotides read TGTGCCACCAACCCCTTCGAGGGGGTGAGGGGAAACACCATATATTTT. This sequence joins TRBV10-3 and TRBJ1-3, with D maybe TRBD1 (6 bases). Looked up from germline, CDR1 is ENHRY and CDR2 is SYGVKD. The length of the CDR3 is 16 residues. Between the trimmed V and J ends, which lost 10 bases and 4 bases, there was a span of 23 bases.

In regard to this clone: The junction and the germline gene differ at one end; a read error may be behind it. Here the CDR3 DNA reads TGTTCCAGCAGCCAGGGGGCAGGGACAGGAAACACCATATATTTT. As protein: CSSSQGAGTGNTIYF. The V and J genes are TRBV7-9 and TRBJ1-3; 8 bases are shared with TRBD1. The CDR3 contains 15 residues. Germline V gene sequence: CDR1 SEHNR, CDR2 FQNEAQ (reference sequence).

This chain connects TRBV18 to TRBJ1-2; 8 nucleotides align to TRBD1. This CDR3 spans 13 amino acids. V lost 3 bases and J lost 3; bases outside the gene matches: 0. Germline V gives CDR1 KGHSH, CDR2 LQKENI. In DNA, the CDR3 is TGTGCCAGCTCACCGACAGGGGACTATGGCTACACCTTC. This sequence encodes CASSPTGDYGYTF.

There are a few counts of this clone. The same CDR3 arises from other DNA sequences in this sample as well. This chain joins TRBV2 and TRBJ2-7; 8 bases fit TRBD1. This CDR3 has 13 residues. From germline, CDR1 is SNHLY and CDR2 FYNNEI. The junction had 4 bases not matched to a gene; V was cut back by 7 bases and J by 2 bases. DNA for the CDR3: TGTGCCAGCAAGGAGGGACAGGCCTACGAGCAGTACTTC. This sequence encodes CASKEGQAYEQYF.

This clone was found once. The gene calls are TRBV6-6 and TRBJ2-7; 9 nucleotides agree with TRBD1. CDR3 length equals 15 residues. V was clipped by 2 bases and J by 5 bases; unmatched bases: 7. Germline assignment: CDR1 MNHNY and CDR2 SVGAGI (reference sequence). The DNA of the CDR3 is TGTGCCAGCAGTTACGCGCGGACAGGGGAGGACGAGCAGTACTTC. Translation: CASSYARTGEDEQYF.

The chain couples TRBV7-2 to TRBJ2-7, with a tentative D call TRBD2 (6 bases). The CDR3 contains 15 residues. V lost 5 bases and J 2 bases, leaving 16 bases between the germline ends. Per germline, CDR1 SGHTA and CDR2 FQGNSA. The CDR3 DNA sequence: TGTGCCAGCAGCCCCGCTGGAGGGTCAGCCTACGAGCAGTACTTC. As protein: CASSPAGGSAYEQYF.

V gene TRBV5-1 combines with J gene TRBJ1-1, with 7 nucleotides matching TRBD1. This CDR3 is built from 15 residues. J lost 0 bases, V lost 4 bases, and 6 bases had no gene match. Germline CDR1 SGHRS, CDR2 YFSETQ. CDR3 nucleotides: TGCGCCAGCAGCGTGGGACAGTCATTGAACACTGAAGCTTTCTTT. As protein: CASSVGQSLNTEAFF.

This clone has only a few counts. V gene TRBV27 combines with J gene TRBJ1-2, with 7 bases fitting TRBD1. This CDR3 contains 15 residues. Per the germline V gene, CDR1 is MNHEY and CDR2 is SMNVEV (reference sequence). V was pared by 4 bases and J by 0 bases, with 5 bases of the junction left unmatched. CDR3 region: CASSSPDRANYGYTF. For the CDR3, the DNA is TGTGCCAGCAGTTCCCCCGACAGGGCTAACTATGGCTACACCTTC.

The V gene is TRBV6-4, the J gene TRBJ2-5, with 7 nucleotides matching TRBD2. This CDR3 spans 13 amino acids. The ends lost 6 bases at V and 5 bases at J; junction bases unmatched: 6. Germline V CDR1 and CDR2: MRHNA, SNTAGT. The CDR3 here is CASSGEGGETQYF. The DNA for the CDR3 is TGTGCCAGCAGCGGGGAGGGTGGCGAGACCCAGTACTTC.

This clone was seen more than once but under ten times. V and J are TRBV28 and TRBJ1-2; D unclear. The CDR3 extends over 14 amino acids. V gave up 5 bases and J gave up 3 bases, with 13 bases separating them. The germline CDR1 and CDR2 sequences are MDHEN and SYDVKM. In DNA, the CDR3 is TGTGCCAGCAGTCCCCGGGGAGCCTACTATGGCTACACCTTC. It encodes CASSPRGAYYGYTF.

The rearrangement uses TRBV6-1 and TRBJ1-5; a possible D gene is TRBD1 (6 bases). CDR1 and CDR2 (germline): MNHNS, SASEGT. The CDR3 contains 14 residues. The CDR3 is CVATPDRPNQPQHF. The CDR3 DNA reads TGTGTCGCGACCCCCGACAGGCCGAATCAGCCCCAGCATTTT.

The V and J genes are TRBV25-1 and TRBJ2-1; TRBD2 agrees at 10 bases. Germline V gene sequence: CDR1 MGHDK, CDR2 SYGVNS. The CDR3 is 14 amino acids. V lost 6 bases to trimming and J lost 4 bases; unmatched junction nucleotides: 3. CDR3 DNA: TGTGCCAGCAGGCTAGCGGGAGTGTACAATGAGCAGTTCTTC. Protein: CASRLAGVYNEQFF.

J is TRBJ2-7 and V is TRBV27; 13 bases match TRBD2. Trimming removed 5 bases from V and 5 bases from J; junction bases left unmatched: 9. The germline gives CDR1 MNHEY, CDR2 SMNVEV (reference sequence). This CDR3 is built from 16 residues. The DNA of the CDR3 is TGTGCCAGCAGTGCCCTAACTAGCGGGAGGGCCAACGAGCAGTACTTC. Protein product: CASSALTSGRANEQYF.

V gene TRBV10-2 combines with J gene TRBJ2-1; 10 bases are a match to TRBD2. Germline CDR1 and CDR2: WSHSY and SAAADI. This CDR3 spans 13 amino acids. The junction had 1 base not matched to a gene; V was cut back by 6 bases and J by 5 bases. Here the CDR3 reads CASRLAGDNEQFF. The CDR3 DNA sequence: TGCGCCAGCAGGCTAGCGGGGGACAATGAGCAGTTCTTC.

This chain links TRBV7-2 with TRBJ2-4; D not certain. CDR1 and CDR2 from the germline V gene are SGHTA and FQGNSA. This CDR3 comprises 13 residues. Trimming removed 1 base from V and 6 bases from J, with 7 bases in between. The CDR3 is CASSLDRSNIQYF. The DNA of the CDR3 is TGTGCCAGCAGCTTAGACAGATCAAACATTCAGTACTTC.

In nucleotides, the CDR3 is TGCGCCAGCAGCTTGGGAGGACAGGGCAATGAAAAACTGTTTTTT. This sequence encodes CASSLGGQGNEKLFF. V is TRBV5-1 and J is TRBJ1-4; 8 bases are shared with TRBD1. CDR3 length equals 15 residues. Losses at the gene ends were 0 bases for V and 5 bases for J; bases not matched to a gene: 3. Germline V lookup: CDR1 SGHRS, CDR2 YFSETQ.

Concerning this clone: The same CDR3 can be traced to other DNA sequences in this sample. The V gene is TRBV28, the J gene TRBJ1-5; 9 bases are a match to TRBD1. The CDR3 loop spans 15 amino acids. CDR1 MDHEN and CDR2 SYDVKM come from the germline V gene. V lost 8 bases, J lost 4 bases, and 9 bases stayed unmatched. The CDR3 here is CASLDRDRENQPQHF. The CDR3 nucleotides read TGTGCCAGCCTCGACCGGGACAGGGAGAATCAGCCCCAGCATTTT.

The DNA of the CDR3 is TGTGCCAGCAGTTTACGTACGGGACAGATACGCAATGAGCAGTTCTTC. It yields the protein CASSLRTGQIRNEQFF. The rearrangement uses TRBV28 and TRBJ2-1; 7 positions agree with TRBD1. Trimming at V came to 2 bases and at J to 6 bases, leaving 10 bases not matched to a gene. The CDR3 extends over 16 amino acids. CDR1 MDHEN and CDR2 SYDVKM come from the germline V gene.

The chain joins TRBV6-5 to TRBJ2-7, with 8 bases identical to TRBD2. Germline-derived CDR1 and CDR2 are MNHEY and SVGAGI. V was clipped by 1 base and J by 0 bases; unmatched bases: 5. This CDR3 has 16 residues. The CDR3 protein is CASSYYWRGASYEQYF. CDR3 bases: TGTGCCAGCAGTTACTACTGGCGGGGGGCCTCCTACGAGCAGTACTTC.

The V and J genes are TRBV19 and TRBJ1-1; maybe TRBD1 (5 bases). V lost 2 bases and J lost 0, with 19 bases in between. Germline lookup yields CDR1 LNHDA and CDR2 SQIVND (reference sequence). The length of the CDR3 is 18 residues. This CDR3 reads CASSIIDGGLLLNTEAFF. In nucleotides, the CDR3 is TGTGCCAGTAGTATAATCGATGGGGGGTTACTGTTGAACACTGAAGCTTTCTTT. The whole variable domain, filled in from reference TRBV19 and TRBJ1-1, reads DGGITQSPKYLFRKEGQNVTLSCEQNLNHDAMYWYRQDPGQGLRLIYYSQIVNDFQKGDIAEGYSVSREKKESFPLTVTSAQKNPTAFYLCASSIIDGGLLLNTEAFFGQGTRLTVV.

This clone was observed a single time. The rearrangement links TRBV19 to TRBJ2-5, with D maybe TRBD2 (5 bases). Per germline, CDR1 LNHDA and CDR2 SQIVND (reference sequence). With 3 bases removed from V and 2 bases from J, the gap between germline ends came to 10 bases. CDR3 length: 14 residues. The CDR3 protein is CASSIRAAQETQYF. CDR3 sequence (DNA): TGTGCCAGTAGTATCAGAGCGGCTCAAGAGACCCAGTACTTC.

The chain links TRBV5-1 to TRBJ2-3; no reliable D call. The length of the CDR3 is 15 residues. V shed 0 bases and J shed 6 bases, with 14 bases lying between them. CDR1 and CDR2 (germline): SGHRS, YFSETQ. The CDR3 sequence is CASSLVSVSVDTQYF. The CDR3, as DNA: TGCGCCAGCAGCTTGGTGTCTGTCAGCGTGGATACGCAGTATTTT.